A selection of T cell receptor beta chains follows, all from one sample in a study of OX40 agonist ivuxolimab in advanced cancers. The protocol was immunoSEQ multiplex PCR, while the TCRdb copy is restricted to in-frame clones and leaves out a portion. Of approximately 60,000 clones in the sample, 94% were seen once. The specimen was CD4+ or CD8+ T cells sorted from blood, collected in a trial of the OX40 agonist ivuxolimab. The receptors were gathered from an adult with an advanced solid tumor such as melanoma, head and neck, liver or kidney cancer. Both conserved end residues are part of each CDR3. The D gene is left open where the match is weak. Clone size appears in some rows only: once, few, many, or a class for an expanded clone.

V gene	D gene	J gene	clone size	CDR3 DNA	CDR3 protein
TRBV5-4	TRBD2	TRBJ2-2	-	TGTGCCAGCAGCTTTTTTAGCGGGAGGGCCACCGGGGAGCTGTTTTTT	CASSFFSGRATGELFF
TRBV15	-	TRBJ2-1	-	TGTGCCACCAGCGTGGAATTCGGTGAGCAGTTCTTC	CATSVEFGEQFF
TRBV7-9	TRBD1	TRBJ2-7	-	TGTGCCAGCAGCCCACCGACAGGGTCCTACGAGCAGTACTTC	CASSPPTGSYEQYF
TRBV27	-	TRBJ2-1	-	TGTGCCAGCAGTTTTTCCATAATAGGGAGCTCCTACAATGAGCAGTTCTTC	CASSFSIIGSSYNEQFF
TRBV7-6	-	TRBJ2-7	once	TGTGCCAGCAGCTTGGGGGCAACCAACGAGCAGTACTTC	CASSLGATNEQYF
TRBV9	TRBD2	TRBJ2-5	-	TGTGCCAGCAGCTATACTAGCGGGTCGGGAGAGACCCAGTACTTC	CASSYTSGSGETQYF
TRBV5-1	TRBD1	TRBJ1-4	-	TGCGCCAGCAGCCCGACGGGACAGCCTGCACCATCGACTAATGAAAAACTGTTTTTT	CASSPTGQPAPSTNEKLFF
TRBV5-6	-	TRBJ1-1	-	TGTGCCAGCGGCTCGAACACTGAAGCTTTCTTT	CASGSNTEAFF
TRBV5-8	-	TRBJ1-5	-	TGTGCCAGCAGCTTGTATTCAGGGGAGCAGCCCCAGCATTTT	CASSLYSGEQPQHF
TRBV4-1	-	TRBJ2-7	-	TGCGCCAGCAGCCAAGAAGGGGGTCAAGGAGTCTACGAGCAGTACTTC	CASSQEGGQGVYEQYF
TRBV4-3	TRBD2	TRBJ2-7	-	TGCGCCAGCAGCAAGACCCGGACTAGCTCCTACGAGCAGTACTTC	CASSKTRTSSYEQYF
TRBV6-5	TRBD2	TRBJ2-7	-	TGTGCCACCAAGCGGGAGACGGAATCCTACGAGCAGTACTTC	CATKRETESYEQYF
TRBV5-4	-	TRBJ2-7	-	TGTGCCAGCAGCTTTGGTAGGGAGCAGTACTTC	CASSFGREQYF
TRBV5-1	-	TRBJ2-3	once	TGCGCCAGCAGCTTGGTACTACCCACAGATACGCAGTATTTT	CASSLVLPTDTQYF
TRBV6-5	TRBD1	TRBJ2-7	-	TGTGCCAGCACTCAACCGGGACAGGGACCCTACGAGCAGTACTTC	CASTQPGQGPYEQYF
TRBV27	TRBD1	TRBJ2-1	-	TGTGCCAGCAGTTTATTGCGAACGGGACAGGAGCAGTTCTTC	CASSLLRTGQEQFF
TRBV7-6	TRBD1	TRBJ2-7	once	TGTGCCAGCAGCTTAGAGGGGGCTCGGTCATTTCAGTTTCAGTACTTC	CASSLEGARSFQFQYF
TRBV5-8	TRBD1	TRBJ1-1	-	TGTGCCAGCAGCTCGACGCTGGGACAGCGGAACACTGAAGCTTTCTTT	CASSSTLGQRNTEAFF
TRBV4-1	TRBD1	TRBJ2-7	-	TGCGCCAGCAGCCCCAATTCCTTAGACAGGGGTTACGAGCAGTACTTC	CASSPNSLDRGYEQYF
TRBV11-2	TRBD1	TRBJ2-7	-	TGTGCCAGCAGCGTGGACAGGGTACCCTCCTACGAGCAGTACTTC	CASSVDRVPSYEQYF
TRBV29-1	-	TRBJ2-3	-	TGCAGCGATGGACAAGCCCGCACAGATACGCAGTATTTT	CSDGQARTDTQYF
TRBV29-1	-	TRBJ1-2	-	TGCAGCGCCCTGACAGGAGGACCCTATGGCTACACCTTC	CSALTGGPYGYTF
TRBV28	-	TRBJ1-1	-	TGTGCCAGCAGTTTAGGGGGCACCGAAACCACTGAAGCTTTCTTT	CASSLGGTETTEAFF
TRBV13	TRBD2	TRBJ2-3	-	TGTGCCAGCAGCGGACTAGCGTATACGCAGTATTTT	CASSGLAYTQYF
TRBV7-8	TRBD2	TRBJ2-7	-	TGTGCCAGCAGCTTAATCGCGCTAGCGGAGACCTACGAGCAGTACTTC	CASSLIALAETYEQYF
TRBV7-9	-	TRBJ2-6	-	TGTGCCAGCAGCCCTCTCTCCGGTTCTGGGGCCAACGTCCTGACTTTC	CASSPLSGSGANVLTF
TRBV11-3	-	TRBJ2-2	few	TGTGCCAGCAGCGTGGCGGAGGGGGAGCTGTTTTTT	CASSVAEGELFF